These 11 T cell receptor beta chains were sequenced from one sample in a study of CD8+CD57+ T cells in acquired aplastic anemia. It was genomic DNA that served as the template for profiling TCR beta VDJ and CDR3. TCRdb redid the calling of the reads with MiXCR, one entry per CDR3 protein. The sample holds 200,000 or so distinct CDR3 sequences, more than 55% seen once. Sequencing involved patients with CD8+CD57+ cell expansion previously shown by flow cytometry. Sequencing was done on a sample of sorted CD4+, CD8+, or CD8+CD57+ T cells (not recorded which) from PBMCs. These receptors were taken from a human donor with aplastic anemia.

This clonotype was detected many times. V usage is TRBV9 and J usage is TRBJ1-4; D may be TRBD1 (5 bases). The ends were cut back, 0 bases at V and 0 bases at J, with 6 bases in the middle. This CDR3 region has 15 residues. Germline V lookup: CDR1 SGDLS, CDR2 YYNGEE. CDR3 sequence (DNA): TGTGCCAGCAGCGTAGAGGGGACAACTAATGAAAAACTGTTTTTT. It encodes CASSVEGTTNEKLFF.

Comments on this clonotype: Germline is not matched at one junction end, which may reflect a read error. The J gene is TRBJ1-4, the V gene TRBV14, with 7 positions matching TRBD1. This CDR3 spans 15 amino acids. Germline CDR1 SGHDN, CDR2 FVKESK. The CDR3 DNA follows: TGTGCAAGCAGTCAAGTTCGACAGGGAGGCGAAACACTGTTTTTT. The encoded protein is CASSQVRQGGETLFF.

Concerning this clonotype itself: One end of the junction varies from germline; a read error may be responsible. The chain is built from TRBV10-2 and TRBJ1-2; 9 positions match TRBD1. CDR1 is WSHSY and CDR2 is SAAADI in the germline V gene. This CDR3 is 15 amino acids long. In nucleotides, the CDR3 is TGTGCCAGCAGTTATGGGGACAGGGATATCTATGGCTACACCTTC. Its translation: CASSYGDRDIYGYTF.

Regarding this clonotype: A much bigger clone sits one base away, suggesting this may be a read error. The CDR3 DNA reads TGTGCCAGCAGTTACTCACCGTGGATGAACACTGAAGCTTTCTTT. Protein sequence: CASSYSPWMNTEAFF. The chain combines TRBV6-5 with TRBJ1-1; D gene unclear. Germline CDR1 is MNHEY and CDR2 is SVGAGI. Between the trimmed V and J ends, which lost 0 bases and 0 bases, there was a span of 8 bases. The CDR3 contains 15 residues.

V and J are TRBV5-1 and TRBJ2-2, with no clear D. Trimming removed 0 bases at V and 6 bases at J, with 6 bases between. This CDR3 region has 13 residues. The germline V gene encodes CDR1 SGHRS and CDR2 YFSETQ. In nucleotides, the CDR3 is TGCGCCAGCAGCTTGGAAGGGCCCGGGGAGCTGTTTTTT. The encoded protein is CASSLEGPGELFF.

This clonotype showed up many times. J is TRBJ1-1 and V is TRBV7-9; D not certain. The ends were cut back, 3 bases at V and 1 base at J, with 3 bases in the middle. Germline V gives CDR1 SEHNR, CDR2 FQNEAQ (reference sequence). The CDR3 is 12 residues long. In DNA, the CDR3 is TGTGCCAGCAGCTTGCAGAACACTGAAGCTTTCTTT. Protein product: CASSLQNTEAFF.

In its sample, this clonotype was seen a few times. V is TRBV5-8 and J is TRBJ1-1, with no clear D. V lost 1 base, J lost 1 base, and 5 bases lay in between. The CDR3 is 13 amino acids. Germline CDR1 SGHTS, CDR2 YDEGEE. CDR3 loop: CASSLKRNTEAFF. The CDR3 DNA sequence: TGTGCCAGCAGCTTGAAGCGGAACACTGAAGCTTTCTTT.

This clonotype was seen at least ten times. The chain carries TRBV11-2 and TRBJ2-1, with a possible D match to TRBD1 (5 bases). The germline V gene has CDR1 SGHAT and CDR2 FQNNGV. V lost 1 base and J 6 bases, leaving 13 bases between the germline ends. CDR3 length: 15 residues. CDR3 sequence reads: CASSLVGVLVNEQFF. DNA for the CDR3: TGTGCCAGCAGCTTAGTAGGGGTTTTGGTCAATGAGCAGTTCTTC.

This chain links TRBV20-1 with TRBJ2-1; 8 bases map to TRBD2. In germline, CDR1 is DFQATT, CDR2 SNEGSKA (reference sequence). The CDR3 is 14 residues long. Trimming took 0 bases from V and 10 from J; bases not matched to a gene: 8. CDR3 nucleotides: TGCAGTGCTAGAGATCAAGGACTAGCCGGGGAGCAGTTCTTC. Its translation is CSARDQGLAGEQFF.

This chain joins TRBV7-6 and TRBJ2-7; D possibly corresponds to TRBD2 (5 bases). CDR1 and CDR2 (germline): SGHVS, FNYEAQ. This CDR3 region has 14 residues. Trimming took 1 base from V and 6 from J, leaving 13 bases between them. CDR3 DNA: TGTGCCAGCAGCTTAGGGCTAGCCCGCGGCGAGCAGTACTTC. Amino acids: CASSLGLARGEQYF.

This rearrangement joins TRBV19 to TRBJ1-5, with unresolved D. V was clipped by 7 bases and J by 0 bases, with 10 bases between them. CDR3 length equals 14 residues. Germline loops: CDR1 LNHDA, CDR2 SQIVND (reference sequence). The CDR3 sequence is CASNWVYSNQPQHF. CDR3 coding DNA: TGTGCCAGTAATTGGGTCTATAGCAATCAGCCCCAGCATTTT. The variable domain in full, with the rest retrieved from reference TRBV19 and TRBJ1-5, is DGGITQSPKYLFRKEGQNVTLSCEQNLNHDAMYWYRQDPGQGLRLIYYSQIVNDFQKGDIAEGYSVSREKKESFPLTVTSAQKNPTAFYLCASNWVYSNQPQHFGDGTRLSIL.